This passage covers 20 T cell receptor beta chains from one sample sequenced in a study of tissue T cells after allogeneic stem cell transplantation. Only in-frame clones appear in the TCRdb table, and some are missing; sequencing was by immunoSEQ multiplex PCR. The sample contains 20,000 to 30,000 clones, around 70% of which appear only once. Source: tissue from the ileum, taken at autopsy. These receptor sequences come from a female donor over 55 with lung cancer.

J is TRBJ2-3 and V is TRBV7-8; the D is unclear. CDR1 and CDR2 from the germline V gene are SGHVS and FQNEAQ. Trimming took 2 bases from V and 6 from J, leaving 9 bases between them. The CDR3 totals 13 residues. CDR3 sequence: CASSLRRGDTQYF. CDR3 sequence (DNA): TGTGCCAGCAGCTTACGTCGTGGGGATACGCAGTATTTT.

The chain employs TRBV5-8 and TRBJ2-3, with D perhaps matching TRBD1 (5 bases). Germline V gene sequence: CDR1 SGHTS, CDR2 YDEGEE. The CDR3 sequence is 16 residues long. V dropped 0 bases and J dropped 0 bases, with 11 bases sitting between them. Written as DNA, the CDR3 is TGTGCCAGCAGCTTGGCCAGGGCCCGCAGCACAGATACGCAGTATTTT. Protein sequence: CASSLARARSTDTQYF.

This sequence joins TRBV29-1 and TRBJ2-3, with 8 bases lining up with TRBD1. The CDR3 has 14 residues. Germline V gene sequence: CDR1 SQVTM, CDR2 ANQGSEA. V shed 5 bases, J shed 0 bases, and the junction held 4 bases outside the gene matches. CDR3 coding DNA: TGCAGCGTTCCCACAGGGGGGAGCACAGATACGCAGTATTTT. It yields the protein CSVPTGGSTDTQYF.

The rearrangement joins TRBV7-2 to TRBJ1-4; 11 positions match TRBD1. CDR1 and CDR2 (germline): SGHTA, FQGNSA. CDR3 size: 16 residues. The V segment lost 3 bases and the J segment 3 bases; nucleotides outside the gene matches: 3. The CDR3 reads CASSLDRGLANEKLFF. CDR3 DNA sequence: TGTGCCAGCAGCTTGGACAGGGGGCTTGCTAATGAAAAACTGTTTTTT.

This clone was found a few times. The J gene is TRBJ1-6, the V gene TRBV9; 9 positions match TRBD1. Germline assignment: CDR1 SGDLS and CDR2 YYNGEE. The CDR3 length is 15 residues. Losses at the gene ends were 0 bases for V and 9 bases for J; bases not matched to a gene: 4. This CDR3 is CASSVGTGGSSPLHF. CDR3 DNA sequence: TGTGCCAGCAGCGTAGGAACAGGGGGCAGTTCACCCCTCCACTTT.

This clone was recorded a few times. V is TRBV29-1 and J is TRBJ1-3; TRBD1 is a possible D gene (6 bases). Trimming took off 7 bases at V and 0 bases at J, with 13 bases between the two ends. This CDR3 spans 14 amino acids. CDR1 and CDR2 from the germline V gene are SQVTM and ANQGSEA. The CDR3 region has the DNA TGCAGCGCCGCCCCACAGGGCTCTGGAAACACCATATATTTT. Encoded protein: CSAAPQGSGNTIYF.

The chain recombines TRBV4-3 with TRBJ1-1, with D perhaps matching TRBD1 (6 bases). The CDR3 is 14 residues long. Germline assignment: CDR1 LGHNA and CDR2 YSLEER. V lost 1 base and J lost 7, with 13 bases in between. CDR3 protein: CASSQGRQVNEAFF. CDR3 DNA: TGCGCCAGCAGCCAAGGTAGACAGGTCAATGAAGCTTTCTTT.

The rearrangement uses TRBV7-2 and TRBJ2-1, with no clear D. The CDR3 consists of 13 residues. Germline V lookup: CDR1 SGHTA, CDR2 FQGNSA. Between the trimmed V and J ends, which lost 6 bases and 12 bases, there was a span of 18 bases. The CDR3 nucleotides are TGTGCCAGCAGAGCACTGGCTGACGGGCCGCAGTTCTTC. Its protein is CASRALADGPQFF.

This chain connects TRBV6-1 to TRBJ1-2; D possibly corresponds to TRBD1 (5 bases). Between the trimmed V and J ends, which lost 0 bases and 4 bases, there was a span of 9 bases. This CDR3 has 14 amino acids. Germline V gene sequence: CDR1 MNHNS, CDR2 SASEGT. The chain's CDR3 is CASSEASQGYGYTF. The CDR3 bases are TGTGCCAGCAGTGAAGCATCGCAGGGCTATGGCTACACCTTC.

In its sample, this clone was seen a few times. The CDR3 loop reads CSVGTHDVNTEAFF. The CDR3 bases are TGCAGCGTTGGCACCCACGACGTTAACACTGAAGCTTTCTTT. The gene calls are TRBV29-1 and TRBJ1-1, with D unresolved. Trimming shortened V by 4 bases and J by 2 bases, and 14 bases separated the two germline ends. There are 14 residues in the CDR3. Germline CDR1 SQVTM, CDR2 ANQGSEA. The variable domain in full, with the rest retrieved from reference TRBV29-1 and TRBJ1-1, is SAVISQKPSRDICQRGTSLTIQCQVDSQVTMMFWYRQQPGQSLTLIATANQGSEATYESGFVIDKFPISRPNLTFSTLTVSNMSPEDSSIYLCSVGTHDVNTEAFFGQGTRLTVV.

This rearrangement joins TRBV2 to TRBJ2-1; 7 nucleotides agree with TRBD2. CDR1 is SNHLY, CDR2 FYNNEI, per germline. V gave up 2 bases and J gave up 4 bases; unmatched junction bases: 11. CDR3 length: 17 residues. This CDR3 reads CASSEMGRAISYNEQFF. The CDR3 nucleotides are TGTGCCAGCAGTGAAATGGGGAGGGCTATATCTTACAATGAGCAGTTCTTC.

The CDR3 is CASSLAGKRWETQYF. The CDR3 DNA follows: TGTGCCAGCAGCTTGGCAGGGAAACGGTGGGAGACCCAGTACTTC. The V gene is TRBV11-3, the J gene TRBJ2-5, with D perhaps matching TRBD1 (5 bases). V lost 3 bases and J lost 5, with 16 bases in between. Germline loops: CDR1 SGHNT, CDR2 YENEEA. The CDR3 spans 15 residues.

This clone was picked up one time. This chain joins TRBV15 and TRBJ2-6; D is ambiguous. There are 17 residues in the CDR3. From germline, CDR1 is LNHNV and CDR2 YYDKDF (reference sequence). The V gene lost 1 base and the J gene lost 0 bases, with 10 bases spanning the gap. The CDR3 sequence is CATSRAGVSSGANVLTF. DNA for the CDR3: TGTGCCACCAGCAGAGCCGGTGTGAGCTCTGGGGCCAACGTCCTGACTTTC.

The rearrangement joins TRBV14 to TRBJ1-2, with D maybe TRBD1 (6 bases). Germline CDR1 SGHDN, CDR2 FVKESK. The CDR3 runs to 15 residues. The V end lost 4 bases, the J end lost 8 bases, and 20 bases lay between the germline ends. The CDR3 sequence is CASSPPGNRARGYTF. CDR3 in DNA: TGTGCCAGCAGCCCCCCGGGGAACAGGGCCCGCGGCTACACCTTC.

This clone is deemed medium-sized. This chain uses TRBV12-3 or TRBV12-4 with TRBJ1-2, with 7 nucleotides matching TRBD1. V dropped 6 bases and J dropped 8; count of bases not matched to a gene: 9. This CDR3 comprises 13 residues. CDR3 in DNA: TGTGCCAGCAGCTGGACAGGTGGGATAGGCTACACCTTC. Translated: CASSWTGGIGYTF.

This clone came up a few times. This rearrangement joins TRBV7-8 to TRBJ2-1; D is uncertain. Trimming took off 1 base at V and 10 bases at J, with 14 bases between the two ends. The germline V gene encodes CDR1 SGHVS and CDR2 FQNEAQ. The length of the CDR3 is 14 residues. In DNA, the CDR3 is TGTGCCAGCAGCTTAGGGCCTGTACTACAGGAGCAGTTCTTC. It encodes CASSLGPVLQEQFF.

The J gene is TRBJ2-7, the V gene TRBV19; D might be TRBD2 (5 bases). V was clipped by 3 bases and J by 7 bases, with 10 bases between them. This CDR3 region has 12 residues. Per germline, CDR1 LNHDA and CDR2 SQIVND (reference sequence). DNA for the CDR3: TGTGCCAGTAGTATTACCGGCGGGGAGCAGTACTTC. Protein: CASSITGGEQYF.

V and J are TRBV19 and TRBJ1-5; D is perhaps TRBD1 (6 bases). V was cut by 6 bases and J by 6 bases, with 15 bases left in between. Germline V gene lookup returns CDR1 LNHDA and CDR2 SQIVND (reference sequence). The CDR3 totals 14 residues. Here the CDR3 DNA reads TGTGCCAGTAGGGGGAGGGGGGCTAGTCAGCCCCAGCATTTT. Its protein is CASRGRGASQPQHF.

The chain carries TRBV5-6 and TRBJ1-2; 7 bases map to TRBD1. V lost 6 bases to trimming and J lost 7 bases; unmatched junction nucleotides: 9. The CDR3 is 13 residues long. Per the germline V gene, CDR1 is SGHDT and CDR2 is YYEEEE. The CDR3 region has the DNA TGTGCCAGCATCAGTGACAGGGAAGTTGGCTACACCTTC. It specifies CASISDREVGYTF.

This clone was seen only a few times. This rearrangement joins TRBV4-1 to TRBJ2-5; 8 bases are a match to TRBD1. CDR3 length: 16 amino acids. After removal of 2 bases from V and 1 base from J, the junction contained 6 bases not matched to a gene. Looked up from germline, CDR1 is MGHRA and CDR2 is YSYEKL. The chain's CDR3 is CASSQKTGAVQETQYF. CDR3 coding DNA: TGCGCCAGCAGCCAAAAGACAGGGGCTGTCCAAGAGACCCAGTACTTC.